The rows below give T cell receptor beta chains drawn from one sample of a study of monozygotic twins with inflammatory bowel disease. TCRdb derives one entry per CDR3 protein from the 5' RACE reads, leaving out DNA. The listing contains about 300,000 distinct CDR3 sequences. Sequenced: blood. The source of these receptors is a human donor with ulcerative colitis or Crohn's disease, or a healthy co-twin of an affected twin (not recorded which). Both conserved end residues are part of each CDR3.

length: 15
V: TRBV7-9
J: TRBJ1-2
CDR3: CASSPTGIHNYGYTF

length: 15
V: TRBV7-8
J: TRBJ2-3
CDR3: CASSLAFSGSDTQYF

length: 13
V: TRBV11-2
J: TRBJ2-4
CDR3: CASSLNSKNIQYF

length: 14
V: TRBV4-3
J: TRBJ2-7
CDR3: CASSQARTSYEQYF

length: 16
V: TRBV7-6
J: TRBJ2-2
CDR3: CASTNRRGTGIGELFF

length: 15
V: TRBV20-1
J: TRBJ2-7
CDR3: CSAPGGSASFYEQYF

length: 13
V: TRBV4-3
J: TRBJ1-4
CDR3: CASSQDRLAKLFF

length: 14
V: TRBV6-6
J: TRBJ1-5
CDR3: CASSYYQSAQPQHF

length: 14
V: TRBV14
J: TRBJ2-3
CDR3: CASSHAGSTDTQYF

length: 13
V: TRBV5-1
J: TRBJ2-7
CDR3: CASSPGLHYEQYF

length: 15
V: TRBV20-1
J: TRBJ2-7
CDR3: CSASEGLNAVYEQYF

length: 17
V: TRBV11-2
J: TRBJ1-5
CDR3: CASSLDRVGFVSQPQHF

length: 13
V: TRBV12-3/TRBV12-4
J: TRBJ2-5
CDR3: CASSLSGRQTQYF

length: 14
V: TRBV5-1
J: TRBJ2-7
CDR3: CASSLRGDSSEQYF

length: 12
V: TRBV5-1
J: TRBJ1-2
CDR3: CASSPETYGYTF

length: 12
V: TRBV18
J: TRBJ1-6
CDR3: CASSDSNSPLHF

length: 13
V: TRBV12-3/TRBV12-4
J: TRBJ2-3
CDR3: CASSTSGLDTQYF

length: 13
V: TRBV20-1
J: TRBJ2-3
CDR3: CSATDRGGDTQYF

length: 14
V: TRBV20-1
J: TRBJ1-5
CDR3: CSARDRTPNQPQHF

length: 16
V: TRBV7-2
J: TRBJ2-1
CDR3: CASILADIPGRGEQFF

length: 13
V: TRBV12-3/TRBV12-4
J: TRBJ1-3
CDR3: CASSSDTGNTIYF

length: 16
V: TRBV7-8
J: TRBJ2-7
CDR3: CASSLTPGQIIHEQYF

length: 13
V: TRBV6-5
J: TRBJ2-5
CDR3: CASSFRTQGTQYF

length: 15
V: TRBV5-1
J: TRBJ2-1
CDR3: CASRPTSAYYNEQFF

length: 20
V: TRBV5-1
J: TRBJ2-2
CDR3: CASSMGSLAGGNANTGELFF

length: 15
V: TRBV5-1
J: TRBJ1-5
CDR3: CASSLDGHSNQPQHF

length: 12
V: TRBV18
J: TRBJ2-7
CDR3: CASVGQSYEQYF

length: 14
V: TRBV20-1
J: TRBJ1-1
CDR3: CSARDGGKDTEAFF

length: 16
V: TRBV5-1
J: TRBJ2-5
CDR3: CASSLNLGSGQETQYF

length: 12
V: TRBV29-1
J: TRBJ2-5
CDR3: CSVLGQKEIQYF

length: 12
V: TRBV28
J: TRBJ2-2
CDR3: CASGTNTGELFF

length: 15
V: TRBV20-1
J: TRBJ2-1
CDR3: CSARDTSGSGNEQFF

length: 15
V: TRBV7-2
J: TRBJ2-7
CDR3: CASSLLTGAAYEQYF

length: 15
V: TRBV15
J: TRBJ1-2
CDR3: CATSRATGPGYGYTF

length: 16
V: TRBV4-3
J: TRBJ1-6
CDR3: CASSQDGHSTNSPLHF

length: 15
V: TRBV7-2
J: TRBJ2-7
CDR3: CASSPRPIGVVEQYF

length: 17
V: TRBV7-3
J: TRBJ2-1
CDR3: CASSPAGTPGGHNEQFF

length: 12
V: TRBV3-1
J: TRBJ2-7
CDR3: CASSRSSYEQYF

length: 16
V: TRBV4-3
J: TRBJ2-7
CDR3: CASSQGTGTRTYEQYF

length: 14
V: TRBV20-1
J: TRBJ1-1
CDR3: CSAKGSELTTEAFF

length: 12
V: TRBV20-1
J: TRBJ1-4
CDR3: CSAPKATRELFF

length: 16
V: TRBV20-1
J: TRBJ1-1
CDR3: CSATQQGYRVNTEAFF